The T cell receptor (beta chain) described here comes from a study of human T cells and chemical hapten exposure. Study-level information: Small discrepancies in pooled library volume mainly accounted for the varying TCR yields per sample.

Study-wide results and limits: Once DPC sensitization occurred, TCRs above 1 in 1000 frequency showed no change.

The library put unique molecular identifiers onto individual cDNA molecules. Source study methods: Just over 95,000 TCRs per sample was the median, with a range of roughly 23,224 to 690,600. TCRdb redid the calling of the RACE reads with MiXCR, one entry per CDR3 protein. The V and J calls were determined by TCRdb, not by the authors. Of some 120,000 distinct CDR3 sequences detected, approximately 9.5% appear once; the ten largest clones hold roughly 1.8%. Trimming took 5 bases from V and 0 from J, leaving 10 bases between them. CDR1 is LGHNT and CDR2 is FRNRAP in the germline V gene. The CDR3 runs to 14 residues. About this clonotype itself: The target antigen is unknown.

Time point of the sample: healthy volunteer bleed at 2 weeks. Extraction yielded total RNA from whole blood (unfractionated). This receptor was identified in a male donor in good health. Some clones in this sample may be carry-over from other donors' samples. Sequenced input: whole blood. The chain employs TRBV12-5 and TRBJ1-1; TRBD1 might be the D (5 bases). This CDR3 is CASGPGRVNTEAFF. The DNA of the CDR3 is TGTGCTAGTGGTCCCGGCAGGGTGAACACTGAAGCTTTCTTT. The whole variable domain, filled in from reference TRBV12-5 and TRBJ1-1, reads DARVTQTPRHKVTEMGQEVTMRCQPILGHNTVFWYRQTMMQGLELLAYFRNRAPLDDSGMPKDRFSAEMPDATLATLKIQPSEPRDSAVYFCASGPGRVNTEAFFGQGTRLTVV.